These T cell receptor beta chains were read from a single sample in a study of vaccination effects on CD4 cells after COVID-19. Antigens for these TCRs are unknown. TCRdb's table, derived via immunoSEQ multiplex PCR, lists solely in-frame clones and lacks some. The sample includes around 75,000 clones, about 69% of them seen just once. Sequencing was performed on CD4+ T cells from PBMCs cultured with HIV peptides, taken before COVID-19 vaccination. The receptors were sampled from a human donor who had a prior SARS-CoV-2 infection. Each CDR3 is given with its conserved first and last residue. Each record gives: D gene, J gene, V gene, CDR3 length, clone size, CDR3 protein, CDR3 DNA. The D gene is left open where the match is weak. Not all rows give a size; the values are once, few, many and, for expanded clones, a class.

d_gene: TRBD1; j_gene: TRBJ1-1; v_gene: TRBV5-5; len: 14; abundance: -; CDR3aa: CASSPTGGNTEAFF; CDR3nt: TGTGCCAGCAGCCCCACAGGGGGAAACACTGAAGCTTTCTTT
d_gene: TRBD2; j_gene: TRBJ2-7; v_gene: TRBV27; len: 14; abundance: -; CDR3aa: CASSTTSGGYEQYF; CDR3nt: TGTGCCAGCAGTACGACTAGCGGGGGGTACGAGCAGTACTTC
d_gene: -; j_gene: TRBJ1-1; v_gene: TRBV5-1; len: 15; abundance: -; CDR3aa: CASSSRGGLNTEAFF; CDR3nt: TGCGCCAGCAGCTCCCGGGGGGGGTTGAACACTGAAGCTTTCTTT
d_gene: -; j_gene: TRBJ2-7; v_gene: TRBV27; len: 14; abundance: -; CDR3aa: CASSFRFPGGEQYF; CDR3nt: TGTGCCAGCAGTTTTCGGTTCCCAGGAGGAGAGCAGTACTTC
d_gene: TRBD1; j_gene: TRBJ2-3; v_gene: TRBV5-1; len: 16; abundance: -; CDR3aa: CASSPSYRGSTDTQYF; CDR3nt: TGCGCCAGCAGCCCCTCCTACAGGGGAAGCACAGATACGCAGTATTTT
d_gene: -; j_gene: TRBJ1-5; v_gene: TRBV7-3; len: 14; abundance: -; CDR3aa: CASRRDDRNQPQHF; CDR3nt: TGTGCCAGCAGACGGGACGATCGCAATCAGCCCCAGCATTTT
d_gene: -; j_gene: TRBJ2-7; v_gene: TRBV6-1; len: 16; abundance: -; CDR3aa: CASSEGAGGTGYEQYF; CDR3nt: TGTGCCAGCAGTGAAGGCGCCGGGGGCACGGGGTACGAGCAGTACTTC
d_gene: -; j_gene: TRBJ2-5; v_gene: TRBV5-1; len: 14; abundance: -; CDR3aa: CASSAGPTRETQYF; CDR3nt: TGCGCCAGCAGCGCAGGCCCGACTCGGGAGACCCAGTACTTC
d_gene: TRBD2; j_gene: TRBJ2-5; v_gene: TRBV5-1; len: 13; abundance: -; CDR3aa: CASSPAGGETQYF; CDR3nt: TGCGCCAGCAGCCCAGCGGGAGGAGAGACCCAGTACTTC
d_gene: -; j_gene: TRBJ2-2; v_gene: TRBV5-1; len: 16; abundance: -; CDR3aa: CASSLGSRTGTGELFF; CDR3nt: TGCGCCAGCAGCTTGGGGTCCCGAACGGGCACCGGGGAGCTGTTTTTT
d_gene: -; j_gene: TRBJ2-3; v_gene: TRBV2; len: 13; abundance: -; CDR3aa: CASSPRASTTQYF; CDR3nt: TGTGCCAGCAGCCCCCGGGCCTCTACTACGCAGTATTTT
d_gene: TRBD1; j_gene: TRBJ2-3; v_gene: TRBV2; len: 14; abundance: once; CDR3aa: CASRWDRVTDTQYF; CDR3nt: TGTGCCAGCAGGTGGGACAGGGTTACAGATACGCAGTATTTT
d_gene: -; j_gene: TRBJ1-3; v_gene: TRBV30; len: 16; abundance: few; CDR3aa: CAWSPTGWSRGNTIYF; CDR3nt: TGTGCCTGGAGTCCAACAGGGTGGTCCCGTGGAAACACCATATATTTT
d_gene: -; j_gene: TRBJ1-5; v_gene: TRBV29-1; len: 12; abundance: -; CDR3aa: CSVTTPWGGLHF; CDR3nt: TGCAGCGTAACTACCCCCTGGGGGGGGCTTCATTTT
d_gene: TRBD2; j_gene: TRBJ2-3; v_gene: TRBV13; len: 16; abundance: -; CDR3aa: CASSYRLAPDTDTQYF; CDR3nt: TGTGCCAGCAGCTATCGACTAGCACCCGACACAGATACGCAGTATTTT
d_gene: -; j_gene: TRBJ1-6; v_gene: TRBV11-2; len: 15; abundance: few; CDR3aa: CASSLKTGNNSPLHF; CDR3nt: TGTGCCAGCAGCTTAAAGACGGGGAATAATTCACCCCTCCACTTT
d_gene: TRBD2; j_gene: TRBJ2-7; v_gene: TRBV6-2/TRBV6-3; len: 15; abundance: once; CDR3aa: CASSRLAGVSYEQYF; CDR3nt: TGTGCCAGCAGTCGATTAGCGGGAGTCTCCTACGAGCAGTACTTC
d_gene: TRBD2; j_gene: TRBJ2-7; v_gene: TRBV11-1; len: 15; abundance: -; CDR3aa: CASSRSGGYSYEQYF; CDR3nt: TGTGCCAGCAGCCGTAGCGGGGGTTACTCCTACGAGCAGTACTTC
d_gene: -; j_gene: TRBJ2-1; v_gene: TRBV2; len: 12; abundance: -; CDR3aa: CASSVRGNEQFF; CDR3nt: TGTGCCAGCAGTGTACGTGGCAATGAGCAGTTCTTC
d_gene: TRBD1; j_gene: TRBJ2-2; v_gene: TRBV5-4; len: 17; abundance: -; CDR3aa: CASSLGWDRSNTGELFF; CDR3nt: TGTGCCAGCAGCCTTGGATGGGACAGGTCGAACACCGGGGAGCTGTTTTTT
d_gene: -; j_gene: TRBJ2-1; v_gene: TRBV6-5; len: 15; abundance: -; CDR3aa: CASSYSTVEYNEQFF; CDR3nt: TGTGCCAGCAGTTACTCGACGGTGGAATACAATGAGCAGTTCTTC
d_gene: -; j_gene: TRBJ1-1; v_gene: TRBV7-3; len: 15; abundance: -; CDR3aa: CASSKGGTGNTEAFF; CDR3nt: TGTGCCAGCAGCAAAGGGGGGACGGGGAACACTGAAGCTTTCTTT
d_gene: -; j_gene: TRBJ1-1; v_gene: TRBV5-5; len: 13; abundance: -; CDR3aa: CASSLVWGTEAFF; CDR3nt: TGTGCCAGCAGCTTGGTGTGGGGCACTGAAGCTTTCTTT
d_gene: -; j_gene: TRBJ2-2; v_gene: TRBV5-4; len: 15; abundance: -; CDR3aa: CASSGVGGNTGELFF; CDR3nt: TGTGCCAGCAGCGGGGTAGGGGGGAACACCGGGGAGCTGTTTTTT
d_gene: TRBD1; j_gene: TRBJ2-7; v_gene: TRBV5-6; len: 16; abundance: -; CDR3aa: CASSFGQGAYSYEQYF; CDR3nt: TGTGCCAGCAGCTTCGGACAGGGGGCTTATTCCTACGAGCAGTACTTC
d_gene: -; j_gene: TRBJ2-7; v_gene: TRBV5-4; len: 14; abundance: few; CDR3aa: CASSLSTRGYEQYF; CDR3nt: TGTGCCAGCAGCCTATCGACACGGGGCTACGAGCAGTACTTC
d_gene: -; j_gene: TRBJ1-2; v_gene: TRBV7-2; len: 16; abundance: -; CDR3aa: CASSPFLSGGPYGYTF; CDR3nt: TGTGCCAGCAGCCCCTTCCTTAGTGGGGGCCCCTATGGCTACACCTTC
d_gene: -; j_gene: TRBJ2-7; v_gene: TRBV4-3; len: 16; abundance: -; CDR3aa: CASSQHPGRSSYEQYF; CDR3nt: TGCGCCAGCAGCCAACATCCCGGGCGGAGCTCCTACGAGCAGTACTTC
d_gene: -; j_gene: TRBJ1-3; v_gene: TRBV30; len: 11; abundance: -; CDR3aa: CAWSVGNTIYF; CDR3nt: TGTGCCTGGAGTGTAGGAAACACCATATATTTT
d_gene: TRBD1; j_gene: TRBJ2-7; v_gene: TRBV5-1; len: 16; abundance: -; CDR3aa: CASSPLTDRGLYEQYF; CDR3nt: TGCGCCAGCAGCCCACTAACGGACAGGGGGCTCTACGAGCAGTACTTC
d_gene: -; j_gene: TRBJ1-4; v_gene: TRBV6-5; len: 14; abundance: -; CDR3aa: CASSYRGVNEKLFF; CDR3nt: TGTGCCAGCAGTTACCGCGGGGTTAATGAAAAACTGTTTTTT
d_gene: TRBD1; j_gene: TRBJ2-7; v_gene: TRBV11-1; len: 14; abundance: -; CDR3aa: CASSLDRGSYEQYF; CDR3nt: TGTGCCAGCAGCTTAGACAGGGGGTCCTACGAGCAGTACTTC
d_gene: -; j_gene: TRBJ2-5; v_gene: TRBV30; len: 13; abundance: few; CDR3aa: CAWSVKGVETQYF; CDR3nt: TGTGCCTGGAGTGTAAAAGGGGTAGAGACCCAGTACTTC